This T cell receptor beta chain stems from a study of cytomegalovirus exposure and HLA in healthy donors. On the study more broadly: From 190 million or so T cells, an earlier analysis saw 110 million or so unique TCR beta sequences. Overall study findings and caveats: Within an earlier analysis, most TCR beta V segments proved productive either about 87% or about 30% of the time. The authors later found TCR association rates varying by HLA locus, with DRB1 most and HLA-C fewest.

The PCR contained 60 Vbeta and 13 Jbeta primers. Assay: immunoSEQ multiplex PCR; the TCRdb copy retains only in-frame clones and omits some. The sample has about 280,000 clones, approximately 90% seen once. This CDR3 region has 14 residues. Germline-derived CDR1 and CDR2 are MNHNY and SVGAGI (reference sequence). With 4 bases clipped from V and 8 bases from J, the junction kept 7 bases outside the gene matches. As to this clone: Antigen specificity is unknown. Different DNA sequences within this sample yield the same CDR3.

The TCR comes from a woman younger than 35 in good health and CMV-seronegative. Material: PBMCs. V usage is TRBV6-6 and J usage is TRBJ1-5; 8 bases agree with TRBD1. The CDR3 reads CASSSGQGAKPQHF. The CDR3 region has the DNA TGTGCCAGCAGTTCTGGACAGGGTGCTAAGCCCCAGCATTTT.